A selection of T cell receptor beta chains follows, all from one sample in a study of spatial heterogeneity in lung cancer. MiXCR, run by TCRdb on the 5' RACE reads, gives a single entry per CDR3 protein. The data hold under 20,000 distinct CDR3 sequences, with roughly 6% observed a single time. Sequenced here: lung tumor tissue, sampled at surgery. The receptors come from a female donor with early-stage non-small cell lung cancer. The CDR3 runs from the conserved cysteine through the conserved F or W. The D gene is left open where the match is weak. The listing skips clone size in some rows; elsewhere it reads once, few, many or a size class.

clone size: few
D gene: TRBD2
V gene: TRBV5-6
CDR3 length: 15
J gene: TRBJ2-1
CDR3 DNA: TGTGCCAGCAGCCAGGATAGCGGGAGTTGGTTTGAGCAGTTCTTC
CDR3 protein: CASSQDSGSWFEQFF

clone size: many
D gene: TRBD1
V gene: TRBV10-3
CDR3 length: 15
J gene: TRBJ2-7
CDR3 DNA: TGTGCCATCAGTGAGCCGCAGGGGGCGCTTAGGGAGCAGTACTTC
CDR3 protein: CAISEPQGALREQYF

clone size: -
D gene: -
V gene: TRBV28
CDR3 length: 12
J gene: TRBJ1-1
CDR3 DNA: TGTGCCAGCACTGAAATTCCAGGCGAAGCTTTCTTT
CDR3 protein: CASTEIPGEAFF

clone size: many
D gene: -
V gene: TRBV2
CDR3 length: 16
J gene: TRBJ2-4
CDR3 DNA: TGTGCCAGCAGTGTTTACGGCGGGACTCCCGCGGACATTCAGTACTTC
CDR3 protein: CASSVYGGTPADIQYF

clone size: many
D gene: TRBD1
V gene: TRBV27
CDR3 length: 13
J gene: TRBJ1-2
CDR3 DNA: TGTGCCAGCAGTCCGGGGACAGGGTCTGGCTACACCTTC
CDR3 protein: CASSPGTGSGYTF

clone size: many
D gene: TRBD2
V gene: TRBV10-3
CDR3 length: 16
J gene: TRBJ2-5
CDR3 DNA: TGTGCCATCAGTGAGTCGAAAATGACTAGCTCCGAGACCCAGTACTTC
CDR3 protein: CAISESKMTSSETQYF

clone size: many
D gene: -
V gene: TRBV5-1
CDR3 length: 15
J gene: TRBJ2-2
CDR3 DNA: TGCGCCAGCAGCGTGGGGGGCCGGGACACCGGGGAGCTGTTTTTT
CDR3 protein: CASSVGGRDTGELFF

clone size: many
D gene: -
V gene: TRBV29-1
CDR3 length: 12
J gene: TRBJ2-5
CDR3 DNA: TGCAGCGCCCATCCGGCCCAAGAGACCCAGTACTTC
CDR3 protein: CSAHPAQETQYF

clone size: many
D gene: -
V gene: TRBV12-3/TRBV12-4
CDR3 length: 13
J gene: TRBJ1-2
CDR3 DNA: TGTGCCAGCAGTAATAACCCTAACTATGGCTACACCTTC
CDR3 protein: CASSNNPNYGYTF

clone size: few
D gene: -
V gene: TRBV6-1
CDR3 length: 17
J gene: TRBJ2-1
CDR3 DNA: TGTGCCAGCAGTAAAGACAGGGAGGGGCCCTCCTACAATGAGCAGTTCTTC
CDR3 protein: CASSKDREGPSYNEQFF

clone size: many
D gene: TRBD2
V gene: TRBV5-1
CDR3 length: 14
J gene: TRBJ2-7
CDR3 DNA: TGCGCCAGCAAACTAGCGGGAGGGTTGTACGAGCAGTACTTC
CDR3 protein: CASKLAGGLYEQYF

clone size: -
D gene: -
V gene: TRBV20-1
CDR3 length: 14
J gene: TRBJ1-5
CDR3 DNA: TGCAGTGCTAGAGAAGGCGGGAGCAATCAGCCCCAGCATTTT
CDR3 protein: CSAREGGSNQPQHF

clone size: many
D gene: TRBD1
V gene: TRBV28
CDR3 length: 14
J gene: TRBJ1-5
CDR3 DNA: TGTGCCAGCACCAAGACAGGGCCCGGACGGCCCCAGCATTTT
CDR3 protein: CASTKTGPGRPQHF

clone size: many
D gene: TRBD2
V gene: TRBV27
CDR3 length: 16
J gene: TRBJ2-1
CDR3 DNA: TGTGCCAGCAGTTCTGAAAGCGGGAGGCCCTACAATGAGCAGTTCTTC
CDR3 protein: CASSSESGRPYNEQFF

clone size: many
D gene: -
V gene: TRBV30
CDR3 length: 13
J gene: TRBJ2-5
CDR3 DNA: TGTGCCTGGAGTGGGCTGTCACAAGAGACCCAGTACTTC
CDR3 protein: CAWSGLSQETQYF

clone size: many
D gene: TRBD1
V gene: TRBV4-2
CDR3 length: 14
J gene: TRBJ1-2
CDR3 DNA: TGTGCCAGCAGCCCAGGGGGCAGGATCTATGGCTACACCTTC
CDR3 protein: CASSPGGRIYGYTF

clone size: large
D gene: -
V gene: TRBV10-1
CDR3 length: 14
J gene: TRBJ1-4
CDR3 DNA: TGCGCCAGCAGTGAGTCGGGAGATGGAGAAAAACTGTTTTTT
CDR3 protein: CASSESGDGEKLFF

clone size: many
D gene: TRBD1
V gene: TRBV5-5
CDR3 length: 14
J gene: TRBJ2-7
CDR3 DNA: TGTGCCAGCAGCAGCGGGACAGGGGTATTCGAGCAGTACTTC
CDR3 protein: CASSSGTGVFEQYF

clone size: many
D gene: TRBD1
V gene: TRBV27
CDR3 length: 13
J gene: TRBJ2-3
CDR3 DNA: TGTGCCAGCACACGGGACAGGAAGGCTACGCAGTATTTT
CDR3 protein: CASTRDRKATQYF

clone size: many
D gene: TRBD2
V gene: TRBV4-1
CDR3 length: 15
J gene: TRBJ2-5
CDR3 DNA: TGCGCCAGCAGGGAGGGACTAGCGGCTGAAGAGACCCAGTACTTC
CDR3 protein: CASREGLAAEETQYF

clone size: -
D gene: -
V gene: TRBV28
CDR3 length: 14
J gene: TRBJ2-1
CDR3 DNA: TGTGCCAGCAGTTCCCGGGCCCGAAAGAATGAGCAGTTCTTC
CDR3 protein: CASSSRARKNEQFF

clone size: many
D gene: -
V gene: TRBV30
CDR3 length: 14
J gene: TRBJ1-6
CDR3 DNA: TGTGCCTGGAGGGGCGAGGCTTTGAATTCACCCCTCCACTTT
CDR3 protein: CAWRGEALNSPLHF

clone size: many
D gene: -
V gene: TRBV28
CDR3 length: 13
J gene: TRBJ2-3
CDR3 DNA: TGTGCCAGCAGCCTCGGGACTTTTGATACGCAGTATTTT
CDR3 protein: CASSLGTFDTQYF

clone size: few
D gene: TRBD2
V gene: TRBV20-1
CDR3 length: 15
J gene: TRBJ2-1
CDR3 DNA: TGCAGTGCTTCACAACTAGCGGGAGTTGTTAATGAGCAGTTCTTC
CDR3 protein: CSASQLAGVVNEQFF

clone size: few
D gene: -
V gene: TRBV28
CDR3 length: 12
J gene: TRBJ2-2
CDR3 DNA: TGTGCCAGCACCTGGGGCACCGGGGAGCTGTTTTTT
CDR3 protein: CASTWGTGELFF

clone size: few
D gene: -
V gene: TRBV7-9
CDR3 length: 17
J gene: TRBJ2-5
CDR3 DNA: TGTGCCAGCAGTCGTATGGGCTCGGGAGAAGGAAGAAAGACCCAGTACTTC
CDR3 protein: CASSRMGSGEGRKTQYF

clone size: many
D gene: TRBD2
V gene: TRBV15
CDR3 length: 15
J gene: TRBJ2-1
CDR3 DNA: TGTGCCACCAGCAGAGATACCCTAGCGGGCGGAGGGCTGTTCTTC
CDR3 protein: CATSRDTLAGGGLFF

clone size: many
D gene: TRBD1
V gene: TRBV7-2
CDR3 length: 13
J gene: TRBJ1-2
CDR3 DNA: TGTGCCAGCAGATACAGACAGGGCTCTGGCTACACCTTC
CDR3 protein: CASRYRQGSGYTF

clone size: many
D gene: -
V gene: TRBV29-1
CDR3 length: 13
J gene: TRBJ1-1
CDR3 DNA: TGCAGCGTGGGCGAGGGAGGGGGCACTGAAGCTTTCTTT
CDR3 protein: CSVGEGGGTEAFF

clone size: few
D gene: -
V gene: TRBV20-1
CDR3 length: 13
J gene: TRBJ2-1
CDR3 DNA: TGCAGTGCTAGAGATCGTTCCTACAATGAGCAGTTCTTC
CDR3 protein: CSARDRSYNEQFF

clone size: few
D gene: -
V gene: TRBV18
CDR3 length: 14
J gene: TRBJ2-7
CDR3 DNA: TGTGCCAGCGCCACAAGGGAGAAAGCCTACGAGCAGTACTTC
CDR3 protein: CASATREKAYEQYF

clone size: -
D gene: -
V gene: TRBV2
CDR3 length: 16
J gene: TRBJ2-6
CDR3 DNA: TGTGCCAGCAGCCCCGCGGGGGCGGCTGGGGCCAACGTCCTGACTTTC
CDR3 protein: CASSPAGAAGANVLTF

clone size: medium-sized
D gene: -
V gene: TRBV7-7
CDR3 length: 16
J gene: TRBJ2-7
CDR3 DNA: TGTGCCAGCAGCCCTACCCTACTAGCTGCGCACTACGAGCAGTACTTC
CDR3 protein: CASSPTLLAAHYEQYF

clone size: medium-sized
D gene: -
V gene: TRBV12-3/TRBV12-4
CDR3 length: 13
J gene: TRBJ2-1
CDR3 DNA: TGTGCCAGCATGATAAGCTCCTACAATGAGCAGTTCTTC
CDR3 protein: CASMISSYNEQFF

clone size: many
D gene: -
V gene: TRBV7-2
CDR3 length: 13
J gene: TRBJ2-1
CDR3 DNA: TGTGCCAGCAGCCTGTTTAGCTACAATGAGCAGTTCTTC
CDR3 protein: CASSLFSYNEQFF

clone size: many
D gene: -
V gene: TRBV24-1
CDR3 length: 12
J gene: TRBJ2-2
CDR3 DNA: TGTGCCACCAGTGAGAATCCGGGGGAGCTGTTTTTT
CDR3 protein: CATSENPGELFF

clone size: many
D gene: -
V gene: TRBV7-2
CDR3 length: 16
J gene: TRBJ1-5
CDR3 DNA: TGTGCCAGCAGCCCCAGAGGGACCCATAGCAATCAGCCCCAGCATTTT
CDR3 protein: CASSPRGTHSNQPQHF

clone size: many
D gene: -
V gene: TRBV2
CDR3 length: 12
J gene: TRBJ2-3
CDR3 DNA: TGTGCCAGCAGTGAGGAAAGAGATACGCAGTATTTT
CDR3 protein: CASSEERDTQYF

clone size: -
D gene: TRBD1
V gene: TRBV7-9
CDR3 length: 12
J gene: TRBJ1-1
CDR3 DNA: TGTGCCAGCAGCTTATGGACAGGAGAAGCTTTCTTT
CDR3 protein: CASSLWTGEAFF

clone size: many
D gene: TRBD1
V gene: TRBV5-1
CDR3 length: 14
J gene: TRBJ1-1
CDR3 DNA: TGCGCCAGCAGCCAAGAGGGACAGGGGATTGAAGCTTTCTTT
CDR3 protein: CASSQEGQGIEAFF

clone size: -
D gene: -
V gene: TRBV6-1
CDR3 length: 15
J gene: TRBJ1-5
CDR3 DNA: TGTGCCAGCAGTTCACAGGGTATTTTGGATCAGCCCCAGCATTTT
CDR3 protein: CASSSQGILDQPQHF

clone size: many
D gene: -
V gene: TRBV20-1
CDR3 length: 16
J gene: TRBJ2-7
CDR3 DNA: TGCAGTGCTAGAGATCCGTTTGGCGGGACCTCCTACGAGCAGTACTTC
CDR3 protein: CSARDPFGGTSYEQYF

clone size: medium-sized
D gene: -
V gene: TRBV5-1
CDR3 length: 13
J gene: TRBJ2-7
CDR3 DNA: TGCGCCAGCAGCTTCGGCAGGGGATACGAGCAGTACTTC
CDR3 protein: CASSFGRGYEQYF